These T cell receptor beta chains were read from a single sample in a study of regulatory T cells in long-lasting Graves disease. TCRdb re-derived calls from the multiplex PCR reads in MiXCR, one entry per CDR3 protein. The sample lists about 440,000 distinct CDR3 sequences; about 15% were seen once. The sample was also reused in another study, on T cells in Graves' hyperthyroidism and ophthalmopathy.

This material consisted of peripheral blood mononuclear cells (PBMCs), taken at new diagnosis, from a patient treated with antithyroid drugs. These TCRs come from a woman between 18 and 29 years old with Graves disease. The CDR3 runs from the conserved cysteine through the conserved F or W. The D gene is left open where the match is weak.

CASSGDRGGSSYGYTF,TRBV3-1,TRBJ1-2,TRBD1
CSASQQGPGDTQYF,TRBV20-1,TRBJ2-3,TRBD1
CASSFNYEQYF,TRBV7-9,TRBJ2-7,-
CAWNQGRFGYTF,TRBV30,TRBJ1-2,-
CASSFRQGTYGYTF,TRBV27,TRBJ1-2,-
CASSPMDRGYTGELFF,TRBV6-1,TRBJ2-2,TRBD1
CASSTTSGGVSSYNEQFF,TRBV7-2,TRBJ2-1,TRBD2
CSVGRGGEAEAFF,TRBV29-1,TRBJ1-1,-
CSAKGQGYSNQPQHF,TRBV20-1,TRBJ1-5,-
CASSLAGIRREQYF,TRBV11-1,TRBJ2-7,-
CASSQTRGRGYEQYF,TRBV14,TRBJ2-7,TRBD1
CATGGGQENEKLFF,TRBV15,TRBJ1-4,-
CASSLVGAVYGYTF,TRBV28,TRBJ1-2,-
CASSLGFRTRTDTQYF,TRBV11-2,TRBJ2-3,-
CASSSHRTGEGVSQPQHF,TRBV5-1,TRBJ1-5,TRBD1
CASKTGESSYNSPLHF,TRBV28,TRBJ1-6,TRBD1
CASSFLGQVTDTQYF,TRBV28,TRBJ2-3,TRBD1
CASSLVLAGASSYNEQFF,TRBV7-6,TRBJ2-1,TRBD2
CATSRVDRDYNEQFF,TRBV15,TRBJ2-1,TRBD1
CASSSPHLRNTGELFF,TRBV6-5,TRBJ2-2,-
CAWRTWGLDIGELFF,TRBV30,TRBJ2-2,TRBD2
CASSLEVQVGEQFF,TRBV11-3,TRBJ2-1,-
CASSHNNRGGISPLHF,TRBV3-1,TRBJ1-6,TRBD1
CSARVWGSSYERYF,TRBV20-1,TRBJ2-7,-
CASTTATGRYEQYF,TRBV28,TRBJ2-7,-
CNRRFGSSSNQPQHF,TRBV20-1,TRBJ1-5,-
CASAASGLSNQPQHF,TRBV6-1,TRBJ1-5,-
CAFVGDRTYEQYF,TRBV6-1,TRBJ2-7,TRBD1
CASSRPLAGPSGNTIYF,TRBV25-1,TRBJ1-3,-
CSVDGPIGGQYF,TRBV29-1,TRBJ2-4,TRBD2
CASSLGQALVTFF,TRBV7-2,TRBJ1-1,TRBD1
CASKGVLAGYNEQFF,TRBV5-1,TRBJ2-1,TRBD2
CASSLPVVPNNEQFF,TRBV7-9,TRBJ2-1,-